A single sample is the source of the 9 T cell receptor beta chains below, sequenced in a study of tumor and adjacent non-tumor tissue in lung cancer (dated by TCRdb to the late 2010s). RNA was isolated from bulk unsorted tissue, and RNA quality was assessed with a NanoDrop ND-1000 and an Agilent 2100. Library generation was performed with multiplex PCR. The sample was run on an Illumina HiSeq 2500. TCRbeta libraries were built by three rounds of nested PCR using primers (Table S4), following protocols modified from ARM-PCR. The public sequencing data were trimmed at Q25 with fastp and processed into clonotypes with MiXCR by TCRdb, which kept only in-frame beta chains. Every distinct CDR3 protein forms one entry, paired with its most common genes and DNA. The table for this sample lists approximately 90,000 distinct CDR3 sequences; 61% of them were counted only once. The ten largest make up 15% of the sample.

The sample was lung tumor tissue. The receptors here all came from a man in his 70s with non-small cell lung cancer.

This clonotype has just one count. The CDR3 does not close with the conserved phenylalanine or tryptophan, likely indicating a read error. J is TRBJ2-7 and V is TRBV11-2; 9 positions agree with TRBD2. Germline CDR1 and CDR2: SGHAT and FQNNGV. CDR3 size: 14 residues. The CDR3 protein is CTSSRAGGVCEQYS. DNA for the CDR3: TGTACCAGCAGTAGAGCGGGAGGCGTGTGCGAGCAGTACTCC.

The V gene is TRBV30, the J gene TRBJ1-2, with D uncertain. Germline CDR1 GTSNPN, CDR2 SVGIG (reference sequence). The CDR3 is 13 amino acids. The CDR3 DNA reads as TGTACTTGGAGTGTCGAGGGTTTGAGAGGCTACACCTTC. Its translation is CTWSVEGLRGYTF. The variable domain in full, with the rest retrieved from reference TRBV30 and TRBJ1-2, is SQTIHQWPATLVQPVGSPLSLECTVEGTSNPNLYWYRQAAGRGLQLLFYSVGIGQISSEVPQNLSASRPQDRQFILSSKKLLLSDSGFYLCTWSVEGLRGYTFGSGTRLTVV.

This clonotype has more than one count but fewer than ten. The chain combines TRBV20-1 with TRBJ2-1, with 11 bases matching TRBD2. The germline V gene has CDR1 DFQATT and CDR2 SNEGSKA (reference sequence). J gave up 4 bases and V 4 bases, and 3 bases lay outside the gene matches. The CDR3 sequence is 14 residues long. The DNA for the CDR3 is TGCAGTGCTAAGGGACTAGCGGATTACAATGAGCAGTTCTTC. Translated: CSAKGLADYNEQFF.

This clonotype has at least ten counts. The chain recombines TRBV5-4 with TRBJ2-5, with 8 bases that match TRBD1. Germline V lookup: CDR1 SGHNT, CDR2 YYREEE (reference sequence). The ends lost 4 bases at V and 1 base at J; junction bases unmatched: 3. This CDR3 has 14 residues. The CDR3 sequence: CASSPGQAQETQYF. In nucleotides, the CDR3 is TGTGCCAGCAGCCCGGGACAGGCCCAAGAGACCCAGTACTTC.

Worth noting for this clonotype: Since the CDR3 does not end with the conserved phenylalanine or tryptophan, this likely comes from a read error. The V call is TRBV6-5, the J call TRBJ2-1; 10 positions match TRBD1. This CDR3 region has 16 residues. The germline V gene encodes CDR1 MNHEY and CDR2 SVGAGI. The CDR3 sequence is CVSRPQGQGSLDEQFL. CDR3 bases: TGTGTCAGCAGACCCCAGGGACAGGGGTCGCTTGATGAGCAGTTCCTC.

As regards this clonotype: A read error may explain this, as a much larger clone is one base away. The chain is built from TRBV20-1 and TRBJ1-3; 7 positions match TRBD1. The CDR3 sequence is 12 residues long. Germline V gene data show CDR1 as DFQATT and CDR2 as SNEGSKA (reference sequence). Losses at the gene ends were 3 bases for V and 8 bases for J; bases not matched to a gene: 4. CDR3 nucleotide sequence: TGCAGTGCTAGTAAGGGGGCGGACACCATATATTTT. This sequence encodes CSASKGADTIYF.

The chain employs TRBV29-1 and TRBJ1-1, with TRBD1 matching 11 bases. Trimming removed 7 bases from V and 4 bases from J; junction bases left unmatched: 11. Germline values: CDR1 SQVTM, CDR2 ANQGSEA. The CDR3 covers 15 residues. The CDR3 DNA reads TGCAGCGCCAAAAACCGGGGGACAGGGGGCACTGAAGCTTTCTTT. This translates into CSAKNRGTGGTEAFF. Combining the CDR3 with reference TRBV29-1 and TRBJ1-1 gives the whole variable domain SAVISQKPSRDICQRGTSLTIQCQVDSQVTMMFWYRQQPGQSLTLIATANQGSEATYESGFVIDKFPISRPNLTFSTLTVSNMSPEDSSIYLCSAKNRGTGGTEAFFGQGTRLTVV.

Turning to this clonotype: The CDR3 does not end in the conserved phenylalanine or tryptophan, so this is likely a read error. DNA of the CDR3: TGTGCCTGCAGTCCGGACGGCTCCCTAGGGAATGAGCAGTTCATC. Amino acid sequence: CACSPDGSLGNEQFI. The chain uses TRBV6-5 and TRBJ2-1; D unclear. This CDR3 region has 15 residues. Germline V gene sequence: CDR1 MNHEY, CDR2 SVGAGI.

A word on this clonotype: This may be a read error: a much more frequent sequence differs by one nucleotide. This chain connects TRBV28 to TRBJ2-3; possible D gene TRBD2, 5 bases. The CDR3 consists of 13 residues. Per the germline V gene, CDR1 is MDHEN and CDR2 is SYDVKM. The DNA for the CDR3 is TGTGCCAGCGCGGGCAGGAACACATATACGCAGTATTTT. Translating it yields CASAGRNTYTQYF. Together with reference TRBV28 and TRBJ2-3, the CDR3 gives the full variable domain: DVKVTQSSRYLVKRTGEKVFLECVQDMDHENMFWYRQDPGLGLRLIYFSYDVKMKEKGDIPEGYSVSREKKERFSLILESASTNQTSMYLCASAGRNTYTQYFGPGTRLTVL.